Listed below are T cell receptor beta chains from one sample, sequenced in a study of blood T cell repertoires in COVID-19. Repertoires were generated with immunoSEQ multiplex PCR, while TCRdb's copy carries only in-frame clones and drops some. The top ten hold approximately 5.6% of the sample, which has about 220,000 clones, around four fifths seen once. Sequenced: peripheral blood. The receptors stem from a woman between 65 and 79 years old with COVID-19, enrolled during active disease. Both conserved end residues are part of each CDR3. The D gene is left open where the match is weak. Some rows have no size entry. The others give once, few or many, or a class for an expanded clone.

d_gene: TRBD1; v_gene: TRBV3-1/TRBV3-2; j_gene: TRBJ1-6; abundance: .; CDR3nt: TGTGCCAGCAGCCAAGACACCCCCGGGACAGGGAAGCATTCACCCCTCCACTTT; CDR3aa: CASSQDTPGTGKHSPLHF
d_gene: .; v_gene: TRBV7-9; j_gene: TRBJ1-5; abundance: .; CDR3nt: TGTGCCAGCAGCTCGGGGGGCGATCAGCCCCAGCATTTT; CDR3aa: CASSSGGDQPQHF
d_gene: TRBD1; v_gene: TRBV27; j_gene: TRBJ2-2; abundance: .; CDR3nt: TGTGCCAGCAGTTACGGGGACAGGTTCACCGGGGAGCTGTTTTTT; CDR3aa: CASSYGDRFTGELFF
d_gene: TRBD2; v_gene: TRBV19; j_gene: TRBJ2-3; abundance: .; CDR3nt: TGTGCCAGTACAGGGTGGACTAGCTCTACAGATACGCAGTATTTT; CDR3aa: CASTGWTSSTDTQYF
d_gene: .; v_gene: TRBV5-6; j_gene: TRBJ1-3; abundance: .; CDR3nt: TGTGCCAGCAGCTTGGAGGGGTTCGGAAACACCATATATTTT; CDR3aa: CASSLEGFGNTIYF
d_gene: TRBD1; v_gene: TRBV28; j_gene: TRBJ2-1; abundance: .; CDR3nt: TGTGCCAGCCAGGGACAGAGTTACAATGAGCAGTTCTTC; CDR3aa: CASQGQSYNEQFF
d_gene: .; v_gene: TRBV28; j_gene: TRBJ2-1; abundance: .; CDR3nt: TGTGCCAGCAGTGAACAGGGGGGGAGCTACAATGAGCAGTTCTTC; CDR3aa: CASSEQGGSYNEQFF
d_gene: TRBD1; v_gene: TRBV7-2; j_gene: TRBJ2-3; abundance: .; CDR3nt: TGTGCCAGCAGCTTAATGGGGGGGACAGGGCCCCGAGTTGGAGATACGCAGTATTTT; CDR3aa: CASSLMGGTGPRVGDTQYF
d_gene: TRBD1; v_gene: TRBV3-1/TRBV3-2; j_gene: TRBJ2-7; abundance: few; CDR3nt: TGTGCCAGCAGCCATGGAGGACAGGGATACGAGCAGTACTTC; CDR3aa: CASSHGGQGYEQYF
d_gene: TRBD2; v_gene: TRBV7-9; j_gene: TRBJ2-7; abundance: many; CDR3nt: TGTGCCAGCAGCTTAGCCGCCGGGACTAGCGGGACTTACTACGAGCAGTACTTC; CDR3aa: CASSLAAGTSGTYYEQYF
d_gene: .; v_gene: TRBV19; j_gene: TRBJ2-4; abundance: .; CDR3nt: TGTGCCAGTAGTAATGGGCTAATCGGAAACATTCAGTACTTC; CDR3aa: CASSNGLIGNIQYF
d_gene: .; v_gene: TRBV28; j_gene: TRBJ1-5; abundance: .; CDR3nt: TGTGCCAGCAGCCTCCTACCGGGAAATAGCAATCAGCCCCAGCATTTT; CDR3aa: CASSLLPGNSNQPQHF
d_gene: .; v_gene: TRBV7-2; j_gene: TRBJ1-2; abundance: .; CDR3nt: TGTGCCAGCAGCTTTCACAGCCCTCCTGGCTACACCTTC; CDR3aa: CASSFHSPPGYTF
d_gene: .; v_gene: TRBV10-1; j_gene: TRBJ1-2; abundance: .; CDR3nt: TGCGCCAGCAGTGAGCAACGGAACTATGGCTACACCTTC; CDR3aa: CASSEQRNYGYTF
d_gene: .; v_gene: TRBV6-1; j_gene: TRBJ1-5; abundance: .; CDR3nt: TGTGCCAGCAGTGAAGCGGGAGGGGACCAGCCCCAGCATTTT; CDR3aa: CASSEAGGDQPQHF
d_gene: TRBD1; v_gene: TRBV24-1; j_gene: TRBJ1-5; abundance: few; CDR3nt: TGTGCCACCGGACAGGGCAATCAGCCCCAGCATTTT; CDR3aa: CATGQGNQPQHF
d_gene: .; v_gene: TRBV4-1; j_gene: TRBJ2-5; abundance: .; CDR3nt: TGCGCCAGCAGCCAAGATAAGGGGGTCCAAGAGACCCAGTACTTC; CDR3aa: CASSQDKGVQETQYF
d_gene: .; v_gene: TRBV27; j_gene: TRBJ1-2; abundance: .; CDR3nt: TGTGCCAGCAGCCTTACGGGAGGGGGAGGCTACACCTTC; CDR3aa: CASSLTGGGGYTF
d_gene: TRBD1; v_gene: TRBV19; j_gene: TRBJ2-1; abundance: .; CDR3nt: TGTGCCAGTAGTATAGCTGGGACAGTCTCCTACAATGAGCAGTTCTTC; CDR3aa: CASSIAGTVSYNEQFF
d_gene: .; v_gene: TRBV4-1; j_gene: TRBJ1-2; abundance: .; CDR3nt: TGCGCCAGCAGCCCCCAGGCAGGTCAGAACTATGGCTACACCTTC; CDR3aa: CASSPQAGQNYGYTF
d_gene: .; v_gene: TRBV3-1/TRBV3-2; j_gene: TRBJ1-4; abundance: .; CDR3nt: TGTGCCAGCAGCCAAGGATGGAGGGGACGGGCTAATGAAAAACTGTTTTTT; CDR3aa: CASSQGWRGRANEKLFF
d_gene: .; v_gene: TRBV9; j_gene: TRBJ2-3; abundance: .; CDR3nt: TGTGCCAGCAGCTCCCTCGGGGATACGCAGTATTTT; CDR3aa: CASSSLGDTQYF
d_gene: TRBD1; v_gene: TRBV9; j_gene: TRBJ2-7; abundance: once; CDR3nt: TGTGCCAGCAGCCCAGGACAGGGGGCTACCTACGAGCAGTACTTC; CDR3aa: CASSPGQGATYEQYF
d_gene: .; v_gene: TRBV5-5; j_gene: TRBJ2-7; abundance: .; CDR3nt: TGTGCCAGCAGCTTGATCAGCGGAAATACCTACGAGCAGTACTTC; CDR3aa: CASSLISGNTYEQYF
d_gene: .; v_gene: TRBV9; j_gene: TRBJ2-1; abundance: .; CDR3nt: TGTGCCAGCAGCCTCTCGCGGAGGGCCGAACATGAGCAGTTCTTC; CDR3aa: CASSLSRRAEHEQFF
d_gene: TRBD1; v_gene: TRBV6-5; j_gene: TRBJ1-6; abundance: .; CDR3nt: TGTGCCAGCAGTTACTCGACCGGGACAGCATCACCCCTCCACTTT; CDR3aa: CASSYSTGTASPLHF
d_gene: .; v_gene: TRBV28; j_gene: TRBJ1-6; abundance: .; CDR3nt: TGTGCCAGCAGGGGATCCGGACAGCTAAATTCACCCCTCCACTTT; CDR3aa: CASRGSGQLNSPLHF
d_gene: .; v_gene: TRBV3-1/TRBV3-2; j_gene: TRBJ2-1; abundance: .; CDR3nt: TGTGCCAGCAGCGAAATAACTAGCCGCACCTACAATGAGCAGTTCTTC; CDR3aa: CASSEITSRTYNEQFF
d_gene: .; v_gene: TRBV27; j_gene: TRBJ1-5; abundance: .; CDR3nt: TGTGCCAGCAGTTTAGAGTGGCGGGAGGGAAATCAGCCCCAGCATTTT; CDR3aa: CASSLEWREGNQPQHF
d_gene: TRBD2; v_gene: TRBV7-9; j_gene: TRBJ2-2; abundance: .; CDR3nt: TGTGCCAGCAGCCCGGGACTAGCGGGAGGGATCAACACCGGGGAGCTGTTTTTT; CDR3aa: CASSPGLAGGINTGELFF
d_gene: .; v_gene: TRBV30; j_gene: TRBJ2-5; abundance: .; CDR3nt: TGTGCCTGGAGTGTGCGGGGAGAGACCCAGTACTTC; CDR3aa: CAWSVRGETQYF
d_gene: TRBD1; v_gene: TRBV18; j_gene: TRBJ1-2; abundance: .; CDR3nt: TGTGCCAGCTCGTCCGGGACAGATATAGGCTACACCTTC; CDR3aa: CASSSGTDIGYTF
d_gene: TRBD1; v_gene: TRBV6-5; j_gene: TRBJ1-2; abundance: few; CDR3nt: TGTGCCAGCAGTTACATTCGGACAGGGGGCAACTATGGCTACACCTTC; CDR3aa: CASSYIRTGGNYGYTF
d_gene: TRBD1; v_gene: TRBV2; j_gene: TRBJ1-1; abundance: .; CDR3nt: TGTGCCAGCAGTGGCTTATACAGGGGCACTGAAGCTTTCTTT; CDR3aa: CASSGLYRGTEAFF
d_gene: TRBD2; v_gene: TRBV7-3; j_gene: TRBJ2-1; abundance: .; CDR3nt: TGTGCCAGCAGCGAGGTAGCGGGAGAAGGGGCTGAGCAGTTCTTC; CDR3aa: CASSEVAGEGAEQFF
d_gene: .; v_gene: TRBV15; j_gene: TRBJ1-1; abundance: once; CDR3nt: TGTGCCACCAGCAGAGATTATGTTGGGGCCGCGAACACTGAAGCTTTCTTT; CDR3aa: CATSRDYVGAANTEAFF
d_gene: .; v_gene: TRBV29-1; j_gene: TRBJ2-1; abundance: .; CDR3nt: TGCAGCGTTTCCCGGGGTTCCTACAATGAGCAGTTCTTC; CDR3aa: CSVSRGSYNEQFF
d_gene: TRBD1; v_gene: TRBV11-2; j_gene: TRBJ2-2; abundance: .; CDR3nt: TGTGCCAGCAGCCTGGGGACAGGGCGCACCGGGGAGCTGTTTTTT; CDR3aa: CASSLGTGRTGELFF
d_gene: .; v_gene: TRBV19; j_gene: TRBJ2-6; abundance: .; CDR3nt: TGTGCCAGTAGCCCCTCGAGCTCTGGGGCCAACGTCCTGACTTTC; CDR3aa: CASSPSSSGANVLTF
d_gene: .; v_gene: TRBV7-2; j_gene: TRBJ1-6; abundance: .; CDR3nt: TGTGCCAGCAGCTTAGACAATCAGCGCAATTCACCCCTCCACTTT; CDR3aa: CASSLDNQRNSPLHF
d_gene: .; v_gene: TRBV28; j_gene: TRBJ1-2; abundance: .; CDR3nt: TGTGCCAGCAGTGCGCCCCCCCCTATCCGGGGTGGCTACACCTTC; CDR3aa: CASSAPPPIRGGYTF
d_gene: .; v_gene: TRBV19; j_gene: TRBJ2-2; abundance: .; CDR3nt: TGTGCCAGTAGTATACAGGGGTCCACCGGGGAGCTGTTTTTT; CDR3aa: CASSIQGSTGELFF
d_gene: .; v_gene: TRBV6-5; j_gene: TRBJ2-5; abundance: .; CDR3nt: TGTGCCACCATGGGGGCGGGAGTAAACCAAGAGACCCAGTACTTC; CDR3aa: CATMGAGVNQETQYF
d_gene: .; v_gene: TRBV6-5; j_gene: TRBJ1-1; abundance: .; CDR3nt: TGTGCCAGCACCCGCAGGGGCTCTGAAACTTTCTTT; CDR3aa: CASTRRGSETFF
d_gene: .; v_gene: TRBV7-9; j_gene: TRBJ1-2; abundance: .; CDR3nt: TGTGCCAGCAGCCCGGACAAAAGATCCTATGGCTACACCTTC; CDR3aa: CASSPDKRSYGYTF
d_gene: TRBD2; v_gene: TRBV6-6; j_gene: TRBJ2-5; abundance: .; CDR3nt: TGTGCCAGCAGTAGGACTAGCGCCCAAGAGACCCAGTACTTC; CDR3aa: CASSRTSAQETQYF
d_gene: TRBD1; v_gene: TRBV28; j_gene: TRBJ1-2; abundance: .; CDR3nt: TGTGCCAGCAGTGGGACAGAAAGAACCTATGGCTACACCTTC; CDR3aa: CASSGTERTYGYTF
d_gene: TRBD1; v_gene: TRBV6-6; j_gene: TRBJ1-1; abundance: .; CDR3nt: TGTGCCAGCAGTCCCCAGGGGGCCATCACTGAAGCTTTCTTT; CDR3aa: CASSPQGAITEAFF
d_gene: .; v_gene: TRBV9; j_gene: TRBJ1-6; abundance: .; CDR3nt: TGTGCCAGCAGCGTAGACCCAGTTTCCAATTCACCCCTCCACTTT; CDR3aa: CASSVDPVSNSPLHF
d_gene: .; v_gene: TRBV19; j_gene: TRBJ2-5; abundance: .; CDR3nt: TGTGCCAGTAGGAGACAGGGCTGGGGGGATACGACCCAGTACTTC; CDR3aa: CASRRQGWGDTTQYF